The source of this T cell receptor beta chain is a study of PD-1 blockade in classical Hodgkin lymphoma (TCRdb year 2020). Background for the entire study: Nivolumab dosing was 3 mg/kg intravenously every 2 weeks, continuing until either disease progression or unacceptable toxicity. To define a peripheral blood immune signature of response to PD-1 blockade in classical Hodgkin lymphoma, the study combined TCR beta sequencing with CyTOF.

Genomic DNA was isolated using the Qiagen DNeasy kit from unsorted PBMCs as well as from negatively selected CD4+ and CD8+ fractions. Using primers that anneal to V and J segments, immunoSEQ multiplex PCR amplified the TCR beta CDR3 regions. A synthetic immune receptor repertoire was used to minimize amplification bias, and remaining bias was computationally removed after sequencing. Regarding the original processing steps: Custom Python scripts were used to quantify repertoire diversity as the Shannon entropy index. Unsorted, CD4+ and CD8+ repertoires were analyzed separately, except in combined analyses where CD4+ and CD8+ sequences were merged in silico. A clone counted as expanded when the clone's frequency after treatment rose at least 2-fold relative to C1D1, and clones undetected at baseline were given a pseudocount of 0.5. Singleton clones were defined as clones with 0 or 1 copy at C1D1, and non-singleton clones were defined as clones with 2 or more copies. Clones expanded in unsorted samples were labelled as CD4+, CD8+ or unknown by matching protein sequences in sorted samples from the same patient. Wilcoxon tests on paired samples were used to test diversity changes from C1D1 to C4D1. TCRdb obtained this table from immuneACCESS and retained in-frame rearrangements with V and J assigned. These tables miss some clones; where compared with another copy, unresolved V genes account for less than half of the shortfall, and the remainder is unexplained. The V and J calls and clone size come from that table; D and trimming were worked out from the DNA. The sample table lists roughly 150,000 clones, nearly 80% of them with a count of one. The ten largest account for 7.5% to 10% of the sample.

The cysteine opens and the phenylalanine closes a CDR3 of 14 amino acids. The read is trimmed to its CDR3 DNA, 42 bases read in frame from base 1. Trimming at the junction amounts to 6 bases on V and 2 bases on J, and the germline ends lie 13 bases apart. The germline V gene supplies CDR1 SGHTA and CDR2 FQGNSA. Explained via the paper, the time point label denotes: cycle 2 day 1 (C2D1) of nivolumab. Every trial patient had relapsed following autologous stem cell transplantation, and prior brentuximab vedotin exposure was what differed among cohorts A, B and C. A total of under 70 patients with relapsed/refractory classical Hodgkin lymphoma made up the trial cohort, and each patient's best overall response was complete response, partial response or progressive disease. In the multi-cohort phase II CheckMate 205 trial, trial patients received single-agent nivolumab. Best overall response was determined by an independent review committee according to the 2007 International Working Group response criteria. PBMCs from the trial were collected at three points: immediately before nivolumab initiation (C1D1), and during therapy at cycle 2 day 1 and cycle 4 day 1. Peripheral blood was collected in 8 mL Vacutainer Cell Preparation Tubes, from which PBMCs were isolated by centrifugation and then cryopreserved.

This clone was detected only a few times. Its antigen is currently not known. No much larger clone exists at a distance of one base, and base qualities are not known. Points the paper makes about the study in general: Trial patients achieving complete response had baseline diversity similar to newly diagnosed patients, whereas partial responders and progressors had significantly lower diversity. Patients starting nivolumab less than 1 year after ASCT had lower diversity and were excluded from later analyses to avoid confounding by immune reconstitution. The study was limited to a single clinical trial cohort, and causes of repertoire differences, possibly disease activity or prior therapy, remained undefined. A significant rise by C4D1 was seen in CD4+ but not CD8+ TCR diversity (p=0.0027 vs p=0.16), with the rise being most apparent in complete responders (p=0.02). Newly diagnosed patients were reported to have lower baseline TCR diversity than healthy donors, and relapsed/refractory patients were reported to have lower baseline TCR diversity still.

The specimen comprised peripheral blood mononuclear cells (PBMCs), sampled before the second cycle of nivolumab. The clonotype originates from a human donor with classical Hodgkin lymphoma. This chain joins TRBV7-2 to TRBJ1-2; no D segment can be confidently identified. In nucleotides, the sequence is TGTGCCAGCAGTCCCCGGAGGCCCAACTATGGCTACACCTTC. This sequence encodes CASSPRRPNYGYTF.